This record concerns one T cell receptor (beta chain) sequence. Its target is not known. The source of the sample is a study of cytomegalovirus exposure and HLA in healthy donors. Findings and limits, study-wide: Rare TCR sequences predominated, though certain public TCRs were found in many donors. It was approximately 160 TCR beta chains that were listed as cytomegalovirus-associated. Diagnosis of cytomegalovirus status made by the classifier reportedly showed high specificity and sensitivity.

With 6 bases removed from V and 8 bases from J, the gap between germline ends came to 14 bases. The CDR3 length is 13 residues. CDR1 MDHEN and CDR2 SYDVKM come from the germline V gene. Sequenced by immunoSEQ multiplex PCR; TCRdb stores in-frame clones only, minus some. The sample lists hundreds of thousands of clones; 86% were seen once. This TCR was recovered from a woman between 18 and 30 years old in good health and CMV-seronegative. This sequence joins TRBV28 and TRBJ2-1; a weak D match, TRBD1 (5 bases). Specimen: PBMCs. In DNA form, the CDR3 reads TGTGCCAGCAGAATCCAGGGTGTGGATGAGCAGTTCTTC. This codes for CASRIQGVDEQFF.